This is a list of T cell receptor beta chains from one sample in a study of brain T cells in children with intractable seizures. Here immunoSEQ multiplex PCR was the method, and the copy in TCRdb shows in-frame clones only, minus some. The sample carries about 110,000 clones, roughly 92% recorded once. Sequenced material: peripheral blood, taken at surgery. These receptor sequences come from a boy less than two years old with hemimegalencephaly and intractable seizures. Both conserved end residues are part of each CDR3. The D gene is left open where the match is weak. Expanded clones get a size class; other rows say once, few or many, or leave the size out.

v_gene: TRBV11-2; j_gene: TRBJ2-4; d_gene: TRBD1; abundance: .; CDR3nt: TGTGCCAGCAGCCCGACAGGGCCCGGAAACATTCAGTACTTC; CDR3aa: CASSPTGPGNIQYF
v_gene: TRBV5-8; j_gene: TRBJ2-7; d_gene: .; abundance: .; CDR3nt: TGTGCCAGCAGCGGGGCGACAGGCCGACTTTCCCCCTACGAGCAGTACTTC; CDR3aa: CASSGATGRLSPYEQYF
v_gene: TRBV5-1; j_gene: TRBJ2-6; d_gene: .; abundance: .; CDR3nt: TGCGCCAGCAGCTTGGTGGGAGATAGCTCTGGGGCCAACGTCCTGACTTTC; CDR3aa: CASSLVGDSSGANVLTF
v_gene: TRBV24-1; j_gene: TRBJ2-6; d_gene: .; abundance: .; CDR3nt: TGTGCCACCAGTGACCCAACATTCAGCGACAGCTCTGGGGCCAACGTCCTGACTTTC; CDR3aa: CATSDPTFSDSSGANVLTF
v_gene: TRBV9; j_gene: TRBJ2-5; d_gene: TRBD2; abundance: .; CDR3nt: TGTGCCAGCAGCGTAGGGAGGACCGGGACTAGCGGGAGGGAGACCCAGTACTTC; CDR3aa: CASSVGRTGTSGRETQYF
v_gene: TRBV6-6; j_gene: TRBJ1-2; d_gene: .; abundance: .; CDR3nt: TGTGCCAGCAGCCCAAGGAGGGATTTTACTTCCTATGGCTACACCTTC; CDR3aa: CASSPRRDFTSYGYTF
v_gene: TRBV24-1; j_gene: TRBJ2-7; d_gene: .; abundance: .; CDR3nt: TGTGCCACCAGTGACCGGGGCTCCGGGGACGAGCAGTACTTC; CDR3aa: CATSDRGSGDEQYF
v_gene: TRBV27; j_gene: TRBJ1-1; d_gene: .; abundance: .; CDR3nt: TGTGCCAGCAGTTTATCGGTTAGCGGAACCCACCTTTTT; CDR3aa: CASSLSVSGTHLF
v_gene: TRBV9; j_gene: TRBJ2-6; d_gene: .; abundance: .; CDR3nt: TGTGCCAGCAGCTCCGGGATCTACCCCTCTGGGGCCAACGTCCTGACTTTC; CDR3aa: CASSSGIYPSGANVLTF
v_gene: TRBV5-5; j_gene: TRBJ2-7; d_gene: TRBD2; abundance: .; CDR3nt: TGTGCCAGCATCGAGACTAGCGGCAGCTCCTACGAGCAGTACTTC; CDR3aa: CASIETSGSSYEQYF
v_gene: TRBV27; j_gene: TRBJ1-5; d_gene: .; abundance: .; CDR3nt: TGTGCCAGCAGTCGCCTCGGGTGGGGCAATCAGCCCCAGCATTTT; CDR3aa: CASSRLGWGNQPQHF
v_gene: TRBV6-5; j_gene: TRBJ2-1; d_gene: .; abundance: .; CDR3nt: TGTGCCAGCAGTTACTCGGGACATCTACCCTACAATGAGCAGTTCTTC; CDR3aa: CASSYSGHLPYNEQFF
v_gene: TRBV2; j_gene: TRBJ2-7; d_gene: TRBD2; abundance: .; CDR3nt: TGTGCCAGCAGGCCGGGACTAGTACCCTACGAGCAGTACTTC; CDR3aa: CASRPGLVPYEQYF
v_gene: TRBV28; j_gene: TRBJ1-6; d_gene: TRBD1; abundance: .; CDR3nt: TGTGCCAGCACCCGAGGCCAGGGGGGATCACCCCTCCACTTT; CDR3aa: CASTRGQGGSPLHF
v_gene: TRBV11-2; j_gene: TRBJ2-3; d_gene: .; abundance: once; CDR3nt: TGTGCCAGCAGCTTTAGCGTCTCGGGGGCAGATACGCAGTATTTT; CDR3aa: CASSFSVSGADTQYF
v_gene: TRBV27; j_gene: TRBJ2-7; d_gene: TRBD1; abundance: once; CDR3nt: TGTGCCAGCAGTATACGGATGGAACCGGGACAGGGCTACGAGCAGTACTTC; CDR3aa: CASSIRMEPGQGYEQYF
v_gene: TRBV28; j_gene: TRBJ2-2; d_gene: .; abundance: .; CDR3nt: TGTGCCAGCAGTTTGGGACTTTGGCAGGAGCTGTTTTTT; CDR3aa: CASSLGLWQELFF
v_gene: TRBV28; j_gene: TRBJ1-6; d_gene: .; abundance: .; CDR3nt: TGTGCCAGCAGATCCTCGGGGCGGTGGGAGACACCCCTCCACTTT; CDR3aa: CASRSSGRWETPLHF
v_gene: TRBV20-1; j_gene: TRBJ2-1; d_gene: .; abundance: .; CDR3nt: TGCAGTGCTAGTGCAGGGGTAAGCTACAATGAGCAGTTCTTC; CDR3aa: CSASAGVSYNEQFF
v_gene: TRBV27; j_gene: TRBJ1-5; d_gene: .; abundance: .; CDR3nt: TGTGCCAGCAGTTTATCTGACAGAGGAGGGCCCCAGCATTTT; CDR3aa: CASSLSDRGGPQHF
v_gene: TRBV6-5; j_gene: TRBJ1-6; d_gene: TRBD1; abundance: .; CDR3nt: TGTGCCAGCAGTTACTCACCAGGGGGCTATAATTCACCCCTCCACTTT; CDR3aa: CASSYSPGGYNSPLHF
v_gene: TRBV7-9; j_gene: TRBJ2-2; d_gene: TRBD2; abundance: .; CDR3nt: TGTGCCAGCTTCGGGGTCCAGCGGGAGACCGGGGAGCTGTTTTTT; CDR3aa: CASFGVQRETGELFF
v_gene: TRBV27; j_gene: TRBJ2-2; d_gene: TRBD2; abundance: .; CDR3nt: TGTGCCAGCAGTTTATCTAGCGGGAGCTGGACCGGGGAGCTGTTTTTT; CDR3aa: CASSLSSGSWTGELFF
v_gene: TRBV7-8; j_gene: TRBJ2-5; d_gene: .; abundance: .; CDR3nt: TGTGCCAGCAGCTTAACCAGCGTGGAGACCCAGTACTTC; CDR3aa: CASSLTSVETQYF
v_gene: TRBV27; j_gene: TRBJ2-3; d_gene: .; abundance: once; CDR3nt: TGTGCCAGCAGTTTTTCCATAGTAGATACGCAGTATTTT; CDR3aa: CASSFSIVDTQYF
v_gene: TRBV5-1; j_gene: TRBJ2-3; d_gene: TRBD2; abundance: .; CDR3nt: TGCGCCAGCAGCTTCGGACTAGCGGGAGCAATTACGCAGTATTTT; CDR3aa: CASSFGLAGAITQYF
v_gene: TRBV19; j_gene: TRBJ2-7; d_gene: TRBD1; abundance: .; CDR3nt: TGTGCCAGTAGTATGACAGGGGGTCCCCACGAGCAGTACTTC; CDR3aa: CASSMTGGPHEQYF
v_gene: TRBV7-9; j_gene: TRBJ2-5; d_gene: TRBD1; abundance: .; CDR3nt: TGTGCCAGCAGCTTCCGACAGGGGTACCAAGAGACCCAGTACTTC; CDR3aa: CASSFRQGYQETQYF
v_gene: TRBV2; j_gene: TRBJ2-7; d_gene: .; abundance: .; CDR3nt: TGTGCCAGCAGCCCCACTATGTACGAGCAGTACTTC; CDR3aa: CASSPTMYEQYF
v_gene: TRBV12-3/TRBV12-4; j_gene: TRBJ2-1; d_gene: .; abundance: .; CDR3nt: TGTGCCAGCAACCCACAGGCCTACAATGAGCAGTTCTTC; CDR3aa: CASNPQAYNEQFF
v_gene: TRBV9; j_gene: TRBJ2-7; d_gene: TRBD1; abundance: .; CDR3nt: TGTGCCAGCAGCGTATCTGGGACAGGGTCCGGCGAGCAGTACTTC; CDR3aa: CASSVSGTGSGEQYF
v_gene: TRBV20-1; j_gene: TRBJ2-7; d_gene: .; abundance: .; CDR3nt: TGCAGTGCTAGTCGGGGCGGGACTCCCTACGAGCAGTACTTC; CDR3aa: CSASRGGTPYEQYF
v_gene: TRBV28; j_gene: TRBJ2-5; d_gene: .; abundance: once; CDR3nt: TGTGCCAGCAGTTCTGGATGGAGAGAGACCCAGTACTTC; CDR3aa: CASSSGWRETQYF
v_gene: TRBV4-2; j_gene: TRBJ1-1; d_gene: .; abundance: .; CDR3nt: TGTGCCAGCAGCCAAGGTCGGAACACTGAAGCTTTCTTT; CDR3aa: CASSQGRNTEAFF
v_gene: TRBV24-1; j_gene: TRBJ1-2; d_gene: .; abundance: .; CDR3nt: TGTGCCACCAGTGACTCAGGAAACTATGGCTACACCTTC; CDR3aa: CATSDSGNYGYTF
v_gene: TRBV27; j_gene: TRBJ1-4; d_gene: .; abundance: .; CDR3nt: TGTGCCAGCAGTTTTAGGGGTGAAAAACTGTTTTTT; CDR3aa: CASSFRGEKLFF
v_gene: TRBV28; j_gene: TRBJ1-6; d_gene: .; abundance: .; CDR3nt: TGTGCCAGCAGTTTATGGACCCATAATTCACCCCTCCACTTT; CDR3aa: CASSLWTHNSPLHF
v_gene: TRBV2; j_gene: TRBJ2-1; d_gene: TRBD2; abundance: .; CDR3nt: TGTGCCAGCAGTGCGTCTAGCGGGGTGCACAATGAGCAGTTCTTC; CDR3aa: CASSASSGVHNEQFF
v_gene: TRBV5-8; j_gene: TRBJ2-5; d_gene: .; abundance: .; CDR3nt: TGTGCCAGCAGCTTGGCCCCGGGGGTCCAAGAGACCCAGTACTTC; CDR3aa: CASSLAPGVQETQYF
v_gene: TRBV4-3; j_gene: TRBJ2-3; d_gene: TRBD2; abundance: .; CDR3nt: TGCGCCAGCAGCCACGACCCGGGACTAGCGGGCACAGATACGCAGTATTTT; CDR3aa: CASSHDPGLAGTDTQYF
v_gene: TRBV4-1; j_gene: TRBJ1-2; d_gene: TRBD1; abundance: .; CDR3nt: TGCGCCAGCAGCGTACACCAGGGGGCTCGGGTCTATGGCTACACCTTC; CDR3aa: CASSVHQGARVYGYTF
v_gene: TRBV11-3; j_gene: TRBJ1-1; d_gene: .; abundance: once; CDR3nt: TGTGCCAGCAGCTTCCAGGGTGAAGCTTTCTTT; CDR3aa: CASSFQGEAFF
v_gene: TRBV27; j_gene: TRBJ1-2; d_gene: .; abundance: .; CDR3nt: TGTGCCAGCAGTTTATCTGTTTGGGGGCGGGACGGCCTTAGAGGCGGCTACACCTTC; CDR3aa: CASSLSVWGRDGLRGGYTF
v_gene: TRBV7-6; j_gene: TRBJ2-2; d_gene: TRBD2; abundance: .; CDR3nt: TGTGCCAGCAGCTTAATTAACCCGGGAGGGGCCACCGGGGAGCTGTTTTTT; CDR3aa: CASSLINPGGATGELFF
v_gene: TRBV2; j_gene: TRBJ2-3; d_gene: TRBD1; abundance: .; CDR3nt: TGTGCCAGCAGTGGTGGGACAGGGGTCACAGATACGCAGTATTTT; CDR3aa: CASSGGTGVTDTQYF
v_gene: TRBV28; j_gene: TRBJ2-7; d_gene: .; abundance: .; CDR3nt: TGTGCCAGCGGGTCTCCGTCCTTTACCTACGAGCAGTACTTC; CDR3aa: CASGSPSFTYEQYF
v_gene: TRBV7-2; j_gene: TRBJ1-1; d_gene: .; abundance: .; CDR3nt: TGTGCCAGCAGCTGGGGGGCCGGGACAAACATACTAGGAGCTTTCTTT; CDR3aa: CASSWGAGTNILGAFF
v_gene: TRBV9; j_gene: TRBJ2-3; d_gene: .; abundance: once; CDR3nt: TGTGCCAGCAGCCTAGGGCCGGATACGCAGTATTTT; CDR3aa: CASSLGPDTQYF
v_gene: TRBV5-6; j_gene: TRBJ1-2; d_gene: .; abundance: .; CDR3nt: TGTGCCAGCAGCCCGGACGGGAACTATGGCTACACCTTC; CDR3aa: CASSPDGNYGYTF